The entry below describes one T cell receptor (beta chain). This specimen belongs to a study of blood T cell repertoires in COVID-19. In the study overall: Specimens from acute and convalescent COVID-19 originated in the United States, Italy and Spain. T cells, B-cell-depleted T cells, or PBMCs provided the cDNA or gDNA that served as material.

In the authors' workflow: Counts of nucleated cells, estimated from reference gene primer amplification, were obtained. Sequencing used immunoSEQ multiplex PCR; TCRdb keeps in-frame clones, though not all of them. From that table come the V and J calls and clone size; the DNA was used to work out D and trimming. In the table there are some 110,000 clones, roughly 85% of which are singletons. Germline assignment: CDR1 LGHDT and CDR2 YNNKEL (reference sequence). CDR3 length equals 17 residues. V lost 0 bases and J lost 7, with 19 bases in between. The receptor's source is a woman of 80 years or more with acute or convalescent COVID-19. The sequenced material came from peripheral blood. V is TRBV3-1 (or the pseudogene TRBV3-2) and J is TRBJ2-1; D not resolved. CDR3 loop: CASSQDHIQVVENEQFF. The CDR3 DNA reads TGTGCCAGCAGCCAAGATCATATTCAGGTGGTCGAAAATGAGCAGTTCTTC.